This T cell receptor beta chain was observed in a study of cytomegalovirus exposure and HLA in healthy donors. Samples came from healthy bone marrow donors. 60 Vbeta and 13 Jbeta primers were used in PCR. TCRdb's copy holds only in-frame clones and misses some; the assay was immunoSEQ multiplex PCR. Of 75,000 to 85,000 clones listed, roughly 75% are singletons. The germline V gene has CDR1 MNHEY and CDR2 SMNVEV (reference sequence). Deletions cut 6 bases from V and 1 base from J, with 12 bases between. This CDR3 comprises 15 residues. This clonotype was sampled from a male donor in good health and CMV-seronegative. Sequencing input: PBMCs. V gene TRBV27 combines with J gene TRBJ2-2; tentatively, D is TRBD1 (5 bases). CDR3 sequence (DNA): TGTGCCAGCAGCTATCAAACAGGGAACACCGGGGAGCTGTTTTTT. This codes for CASSYQTGNTGELFF.